Below, one T cell receptor (beta chain) is given with its context. Its antigen remains unknown. After removal of 0 bases from V and 4 bases from J, the junction contained 4 bases not matched to a gene. This CDR3 is built from 16 residues. Germline V CDR1 and CDR2: SGHNT, YYREEE (reference sequence). This sample is part of a study of graft-versus-host responses after intestinal transplantation. As for the study in general: Grafts that recipients had were multivisceral, liver-intestinal, or isolated intestinal transplants. Anti-thymocyte globulin induction was given to all recipients, followed by tacrolimus and steroids for three to four years.

Whole-study findings and limits: The marrow of recipients harbored GvH clones, and ileum or blood showed some of them first.

Assay: immunoSEQ multiplex PCR; the TCRdb copy retains only in-frame clones and omits some. The sample has approximately 97,000 clones; around 92% are singletons. This TCR was sampled from a human donor who was the organ donor for an intestinal transplant. The gene calls are TRBV5-4 and TRBJ1-3; 10 nucleotides agree with TRBD1. The sequences come from unstimulated CD8+ T cells sorted from spleen or lymph node cells, collected before transplant. The CDR3 spells CASSLAPGQGGNTIYF. In DNA form, the CDR3 reads TGTGCCAGCAGCTTGGCCCCGGGACAGGGGGGAAACACCATATATTTT.